This T cell receptor (beta chain) appears in the sequencing data of a study of T cell changes during pregnancy in multiple sclerosis. This clone has just one count. Some clones are missing from TCRdb's copy, which holds only in-frame ones; the method was immunoSEQ multiplex PCR. The sample includes over 35,000 clones, around nine tenths seen only once; the top ten take around 1%. This sequence originates from a female donor with multiple sclerosis, enrolled in a pregnancy study. Here the sequenced sample was CD4+ T cells from peripheral blood mononuclear cells, taken after pregnancy.

DNA of the CDR3: TGTGCCAGCAGCGTGACTGGACAGGGCACTGAAGCTTTCTTT. Its translation is CASSVTGQGTEAFF. The chain couples TRBV9 to TRBJ1-1, with 8 bases aligning to TRBD1. V was pared by 2 bases and J by 4 bases, with 4 bases of the junction left unmatched. CDR3 size: 14 residues. The germline gives CDR1 SGDLS, CDR2 YYNGEE.